Each of the 6 T cell receptor beta chains below was sequenced from the same sample in a study of T cells in localized non-small cell lung cancer. Some clones are missing from TCRdb's copy, which holds only in-frame ones; the method was immunoSEQ multiplex PCR. The sample yields tens of thousands of clones, more than 70% seen once. Sequences were derived from peripheral blood, sampled before any cancer treatment. The receptor set was obtained from a female donor older than 55 with stage I lung adenocarcinoma.

This rearrangement joins TRBV28 to TRBJ1-5; D perhaps matches TRBD1 (5 bases). The CDR3 extends over 18 amino acids. CDR1 is MDHEN and CDR2 is SYDVKM in the germline V gene. Trimming shortened V by 4 bases and J by 7 bases, and 26 bases separated the two germline ends. The CDR3 reads CASSSRQLLGASIQPQHF. The CDR3 DNA sequence: TGTGCCAGCAGTTCCCGCCAACTTCTAGGGGCAAGTATCCAGCCCCAGCATTTT.

This clone was recorded a few times. The V call is TRBV28, the J call TRBJ2-1, with D perhaps matching TRBD2 (5 bases). The V gene's germline CDR1 is MDHEN and CDR2 SYDVKM. This CDR3 comprises 13 residues. The V and J ends lost 4 bases and 4 bases respectively, with 8 bases between them. The DNA of the CDR3 is TGTGCCAGCAGTTCCGGACTGTACAATGAGCAGTTCTTC. It codes for CASSSGLYNEQFF.

This chain joins TRBV10-2 and TRBJ2-7; D remains ambiguous. The CDR3 loop spans 14 amino acids. Germline V gives CDR1 WSHSY, CDR2 SAAADI. Trimming pared 3 bases from V and 0 bases from J, leaving 9 bases between. This CDR3 is CASSEYRNSYEQYF. The CDR3 DNA reads as TGCGCCAGCAGTGAATACCGAAACTCCTACGAGCAGTACTTC.

The chain employs TRBV5-6 and TRBJ1-5, with 10 bases aligning to TRBD1. V was clipped by 4 bases and J by 6 bases; unmatched bases: 4. Germline loops: CDR1 SGHDT, CDR2 YYEEEE. There are 14 residues in the CDR3. The DNA for the CDR3 is TGTGCCAGCAGCCAGACAGGGGGCGGTCAGCCCCAGCATTTT. Amino acid sequence: CASSQTGGGQPQHF. Full variable domain (rest looked up from reference TRBV5-6 and TRBJ1-5): DAGVTQSPTHLIKTRGQQVTLRCSPKSGHDTVSWYQQALGQGPQFIFQYYEEEERQRGNFPDRFSGHQFPNYSSELNVNALLLGDSALYLCASSQTGGGQPQHFGDGTRLSIL.

The J gene is TRBJ2-2, the V gene TRBV11-1; 7 nucleotides align to TRBD2. The CDR3 consists of 16 residues. Germline assignment: CDR1 SGHAT and CDR2 FQDESV (reference sequence). J lost 3 bases, V lost 5 bases, and 9 bases had no gene match. The CDR3 region is CASSPPGRIDTGELFF. CDR3 bases: TGTGCCAGCAGCCCTCCCGGGAGGATAGACACCGGGGAGCTGTTTTTT.

This chain connects TRBV13 to TRBJ2-5; 9 bases match TRBD1. Germline trimming cut 0 bases from V and 1 base from J; bases unmatched to any gene: 0. The CDR3 spans 15 residues. Germline-derived CDR1 and CDR2 are PRHDT and FYEKMQ (reference sequence). The CDR3 protein is CASSLGGQGQETQYF. The CDR3 nucleotides are TGTGCCAGCAGCTTAGGGGGACAGGGCCAAGAGACCCAGTACTTC.